This T cell receptor beta chain was documented in a study of vaccination effects on CD4 cells after COVID-19. Study-wide results and caveats: Vaccine- and infection-induced clones showed marked clonal contraction late following vaccination. Sampling in the study covered few convalescent patients and included no early post-infection timepoints.

In this sample, this clone turned up once. Its specificity is not known. Using immunoSEQ multiplex PCR, the repertoire was profiled, and TCRdb retains in-frame clones only, with some absent. This sample has 45,000 to 60,000 clones, with approximately 80% found just once. Germline V gene sequence: CDR1 SEHNR, CDR2 FQNEAQ (reference sequence). With 5 bases clipped from V and 5 bases from J, the junction kept 10 bases outside the gene matches. The CDR3 runs 15 residues. Following a roughly 11-day culture, CD4+ T cells were purified. PCR-confirmed SARS-CoV-2 infection occurred in the person between March and December 2020. Half-medium replacement with IL-2 medium occurred on days 3 and 7.

This chain links TRBV7-9 with TRBJ2-7, with 9 bases that match TRBD2. The clonotype was recovered from a human donor who had a prior SARS-CoV-2 infection. The sample consisted of CD4+ T cells from PBMCs cultured without peptide, taken before COVID-19 vaccination. The CDR3 bases are TGTGCCAGCAGCAGCCGGGCGACTAGCGGTAACGAGCAGTACTTC. Its translation: CASSSRATSGNEQYF.